A single sample is the source of the 16 T cell receptor beta chains below, sequenced in a study of Ad26.COV2.S vaccination and SARS-CoV-2 variants. Described treatment: roughly 19 received Ad26.COV2.S at low or high dose, single or two shots; about 5 received placebo; per-sample allocation not given. Day 63 after the first vaccine or placebo injection was the time point for sampling. Repertoires were generated with immunoSEQ multiplex PCR, while TCRdb's copy carries only in-frame clones and drops some. The sample holds about 370,000 clones, 75% to 90% seen once. The sequences come from peripheral blood, collected in a trial of Ad26.COV2.S vaccine versus placebo. The source of these receptors is a person between 18 and 60 years old who received the Ad26.COV2.S COVID-19 vaccine or a placebo.

This CDR3 reads CARPRRTGLYTEAFF. The CDR3 DNA reads TGTGCCAGGCCAAGGAGGACAGGGCTATACACTGAAGCTTTCTTT. The chain couples TRBV19 to TRBJ1-1; 8 nucleotides line up with TRBD1. Germline lookup yields CDR1 LNHDA and CDR2 SQIVND (reference sequence). V shed 9 bases, J shed 3 bases, and the junction held 12 bases outside the gene matches. The CDR3 runs 15 residues.

The V and J genes are TRBV11-1 and TRBJ2-7, with D perhaps TRBD1 (6 bases). CDR1 and CDR2 from the germline V gene are SGHAT and FQDESV (reference sequence). Trimming cost V 5 bases and J 4 bases, with 12 bases left between them. The CDR3 totals 13 residues. The CDR3 protein is CASSEHTGYEQYF. The CDR3, as DNA: TGTGCCAGCAGCGAACACACAGGGTACGAGCAGTACTTC.

The V call is TRBV5-1, the J call TRBJ2-6; D is tentatively TRBD1 or TRBD2 (6 bases each). The germline gives CDR1 SGHRS, CDR2 YFSETQ. CDR3 size: 16 residues. Trimming removed 3 bases at V and 0 bases at J, with 10 bases between. DNA of the CDR3: TGCGCCAGCAGCTCCCGGGGGCGCTCTGGGGCCAACGTCCTGACTTTC. It encodes CASSSRGRSGANVLTF. The complete variable domain, with remaining parts taken from reference TRBV5-1 and TRBJ2-6, reads KAGVTQTPRYLIKTRGQQVTLSCSPISGHRSVSWYQQTPGQGLQFLFEYFSETQRNKGNFPGRFSGRQFSNSRSEMNVSTLELGDSALYLCASSSRGRSGANVLTFGAGSRLTVL.

The chain recombines TRBV6-2 or TRBV6-3 with TRBJ1-1; D remains unclear. V lost 5 bases and J lost 5, with 9 bases in between. The CDR3 runs to 12 residues. Germline CDR1 is MNHEY and CDR2 is SVGEGT. The CDR3 sequence: CASSGGWTEAFF. The CDR3 DNA reads TGTGCCAGCAGTGGAGGTTGGACTGAAGCTTTCTTT.

The chain joins TRBV13 to TRBJ2-1; TRBD2 aligns across 7 bases. The CDR3 runs 14 residues. Germline loops: CDR1 PRHDT, CDR2 FYEKMQ (reference sequence). V trimming: 3 bases; J trimming: 5 bases; junction bases outside the gene matches: 4. CDR3 region: CASSLGLADNEQFF. The CDR3 DNA reads TGTGCCAGCAGCTTGGGTCTAGCGGACAATGAGCAGTTCTTC. Complete variable domain (other parts from reference TRBV13 and TRBJ2-1): AAGVIQSPRHLIKEKRETATLKCYPIPRHDTVYWYQQGPGQDPQFLISFYEKMQSDKGSIPDRFSAQQFSDYHSELNMSSLELGDSALYFCASSLGLADNEQFFGPGTRLTVL.

The gene calls are TRBV4-3 and TRBJ1-2; the match to TRBD1 covers 7 bases. From germline, CDR1 is LGHNA and CDR2 YSLEER. The trim removed 2 bases at V and 5 bases at J, leaving 8 bases unmatched. The CDR3 consists of 15 residues. The CDR3 DNA reads TGCGCCAGCAGCCAAAATACAGGGGTAGGGTATGGCTACACCTTC. Translated: CASSQNTGVGYGYTF.

This chain links TRBV18 with TRBJ2-1; D may correspond to TRBD1 or TRBD2 (6 bases each). This CDR3 spans 15 amino acids. Trimming took 4 bases from V and 3 from J, leaving 13 bases between them. In germline, CDR1 is KGHSH, CDR2 LQKENI. The CDR3 region is CASSREGGYYNEQFF. For the CDR3, the DNA is TGTGCCAGCTCACGAGAGGGGGGCTACTACAATGAGCAGTTCTTC.

This sequence joins TRBV6-2 or TRBV6-3 and TRBJ2-2; the D call may be TRBD1 or TRBD2 (7 bases each). The CDR3 length is 17 residues. Trimming stripped 2 bases from V and 1 base from J, with 14 bases between. CDR1 MNHEY and CDR2 SVGEGT come from the germline V gene. CDR3 sequence (DNA): TGTGCCAGCAGTTACCAGGGGGAGGGCCTGAACACCGGGGAGCTGTTTTTT. Protein sequence: CASSYQGEGLNTGELFF.

CDR3 amino acids: CASSLWAGGLNEQFF. In DNA form, the CDR3 reads TGTGCCAGCAGCTTATGGGCCGGGGGGCTCAATGAGCAGTTCTTC. The chain is built from TRBV7-3 and TRBJ2-1, with D possibly being TRBD2 (7 bases). This CDR3 region has 15 residues. Between the trimmed V and J ends, which lost 2 bases and 6 bases, there was a span of 14 bases. Per the germline V gene, CDR1 is SGHTA and CDR2 is FQGTGA.

CDR3 DNA: TGTGCCAGCAGCCAAGGAGGGTCGCGGGAGGGGGTGTACACCGGGGAGCTGTTTTTT. The encoded protein is CASSQGGSREGVYTGELFF. The chain recombines TRBV4-2 with TRBJ2-2; 9 nucleotides align to TRBD2. J lost 3 bases, V lost 1 base, and 12 bases had no gene match. Per the germline V gene, CDR1 is LGHNA and CDR2 is YNFKEQ. The CDR3 spans 19 residues.

The rearrangement links TRBV19 to TRBJ2-7; D may correspond to TRBD1 or TRBD2 (5 bases each). The germline V gene has CDR1 LNHDA and CDR2 SQIVND (reference sequence). The CDR3 is made up of 14 amino acids. V was shortened by 0 bases and J by 6 bases, with 12 bases between the two germline ends. The CDR3 coding sequence is TGTGCCAGTAGTATAGATGGGGGTCTTGTCGAGCAGTACTTC. This encodes CASSIDGGLVEQYF. The entire variable domain, with the rest obtained from reference TRBV19 and TRBJ2-7, is as follows: DGGITQSPKYLFRKEGQNVTLSCEQNLNHDAMYWYRQDPGQGLRLIYYSQIVNDFQKGDIAEGYSVSREKKESFPLTVTSAQKNPTAFYLCASSIDGGLVEQYFGPGTRLTVT.

The chain combines TRBV2 with TRBJ2-7; perhaps TRBD1 as D (5 bases). V dropped 8 bases and J dropped 2 bases, with 13 bases sitting between them. Looked up from germline, CDR1 is SNHLY and CDR2 is FYNNEI. The CDR3 runs to 13 residues. The CDR3 DNA reads as TGTGCCAGCCGCCAGGGTATCACCTACGAGCAGTACTTC. Translation gives CASRQGITYEQYF.

This clone was picked up one time. The V call is TRBV5-1, the J call TRBJ2-5; the D call may be TRBD1 or TRBD2 (5 bases each). This CDR3 is 15 amino acids long. V shed 0 bases and J shed 4 bases, with 13 bases lying between them. Germline V gives CDR1 SGHRS, CDR2 YFSETQ. CDR3 sequence reads: CASSLAGSGTETQYF. In nucleotides, the CDR3 is TGCGCCAGCAGCTTGGCAGGGAGTGGGACAGAGACCCAGTACTTC.

The chain combines TRBV11-1 with TRBJ1-1, with D possibly matching TRBD1 (6 bases). The germline V and J ends were trimmed by 2 bases and 2 bases, with 9 bases remaining between them. The V gene's germline CDR1 is SGHAT and CDR2 FQDESV (reference sequence). The CDR3 covers 14 residues. The CDR3 bases are TGTGCCAGCAGCTTAAACAGGGCCAACACTGAAGCTTTCTTT. Translating it yields CASSLNRANTEAFF.

This clone was picked up one time. The rearrangement uses TRBV28 and TRBJ1-4; D gene ambiguous. The CDR3 consists of 15 residues. V was pared by 6 bases and J by 4 bases, with 15 bases between. CDR1 and CDR2 (germline): MDHEN, SYDVKM. CDR3 sequence reads: CASSSLEGFNEKLFF. As DNA, the CDR3 is TGTGCCAGCAGCTCCTTGGAGGGCTTTAATGAAAAACTGTTTTTT.

The chain carries TRBV6-2 or TRBV6-3 and TRBJ2-2; 12 bases agree with TRBD2. The J segment lost 6 bases and the V segment lost 6 bases, leaving 5 bases of the junction unmatched. This CDR3 is built from 15 residues. CDR1 is MNHEY and CDR2 is SVGEGT in the germline V gene. Written as DNA, the CDR3 is TGTGCCAGCAGCCGGACTAGCGGGAAAGCCGGGGAGCTGTTTTTT. Protein product: CASSRTSGKAGELFF.